The 30 T cell receptor beta chains reported below all come from one sample, sequenced in a study of cytomegalovirus exposure and HLA in healthy donors. This PCR relied on a set of 60 Vbeta primers and 13 Jbeta primers. Only in-frame clones appear in the TCRdb table, and some are missing; sequencing was by immunoSEQ multiplex PCR. The sample holds some 200,000 clones; 81% are singletons and the top ten take over 3.5%. The specimen was PBMCs. These TCRs come from a man between 50 and 59 years old in good health and CMV-seronegative.

The chain carries TRBV2 and TRBJ2-5, with D perhaps matching TRBD1 (6 bases). V shed 5 bases and J shed 0 bases, with 10 bases lying between them. Germline CDR1 reads SNHLY; CDR2 reads FYNNEI. This CDR3 has 14 residues. Written as DNA, the CDR3 is TGTGCCAGCAGTCCCAGGACAGACCAAGAGACCCAGTACTTC. Translation: CASSPRTDQETQYF.

CDR3 sequence reads: CASSALTGPYGYTF. In DNA form, the CDR3 reads TGTGCCAGCAGTGCCTTGACAGGCCCCTATGGCTACACCTTC. This chain joins TRBV2 and TRBJ1-2; perhaps TRBD1 as D (6 bases). Looked up from germline, CDR1 is SNHLY and CDR2 is FYNNEI. The CDR3 loop spans 14 amino acids. Trimming took 4 bases from V and 4 from J, leaving 13 bases between them.

J is TRBJ2-7 and V is TRBV4-3; the match to TRBD2 covers 10 bases. Germline V CDR1 and CDR2: LGHNA, YSLEER. The CDR3 extends over 14 amino acids. The V gene end was trimmed by 4 bases and the J gene end by 5 bases; junction bases not matched to a gene: 5. CDR3 amino acids: CASSPSGGLDEQYF. Written as DNA, the CDR3 is TGCGCCAGCAGCCCTAGCGGGGGTCTTGACGAGCAGTACTTC.

The rearrangement joins TRBV19 to TRBJ1-2; tentatively, D is TRBD1 (5 bases). The CDR3 contains 15 residues. Trimming shortened V by 4 bases and J by 0 bases, and 12 bases separated the two germline ends. CDR1 and CDR2 (germline): LNHDA, SQIVND (reference sequence). CDR3 amino acids: CASSKGVLSNYGYTF. The CDR3 DNA reads as TGTGCCAGTAGTAAAGGGGTCCTATCTAACTATGGCTACACCTTC.

The chain is built from TRBV19 and TRBJ1-5, with a weak D call TRBD1 (5 bases). The ends were cut back, 7 bases at V and 0 bases at J, with 10 bases in the middle. The CDR3 totals 14 residues. Germline CDR1 is LNHDA and CDR2 is SQIVND (reference sequence). The DNA for the CDR3 is TGTGCCAGTAAGGGCAGGGATAGCAATCAGCCCCAGCATTTT. This gives the protein CASKGRDSNQPQHF.

The rearrangement uses TRBV4-1 and TRBJ2-5; possible D gene TRBD1, 6 bases. Germline CDR1 reads MGHRA; CDR2 reads YSYEKL. The CDR3 totals 14 residues. Trimming pared 1 base from V and 11 bases from J, leaving 17 bases between. Here the CDR3 reads CASSQAGQPREQYF. The DNA of the CDR3 is TGCGCCAGCAGCCAAGCCGGACAGCCTAGGGAGCAGTACTTC.

The rearrangement uses TRBV4-3 and TRBJ1-2; 7 bases fit TRBD1. The germline CDR1 and CDR2 sequences are LGHNA and YSLEER. The CDR3 is 15 amino acids. J lost 3 bases, V lost 0 bases, and 4 bases had no gene match. The CDR3 nucleotides are TGCGCCAGCAGCCAAGATGAGGGACAGCACTATGGCTACACCTTC. Protein sequence: CASSQDEGQHYGYTF.

The chain is built from TRBV11-2 and TRBJ1-3; tentative D call: TRBD1 (5 bases). The CDR3 runs 14 residues. CDR1 SGHAT and CDR2 FQNNGV come from the germline V gene. Deletions cut 1 base from V and 11 bases from J, with 15 bases between. CDR3: CASSLVEGHAPIYF. Here the CDR3 DNA reads TGTGCCAGCAGCTTAGTGGAAGGACATGCCCCCATATATTTT.

This clone has more than one count but fewer than ten. The chain recombines TRBV7-9 with TRBJ1-1, with D maybe TRBD1 (5 bases). The germline CDR1 and CDR2 sequences are SEHNR and FQNEAQ (reference sequence). This CDR3 is 15 amino acids long. Trimming pared 5 bases from V and 10 bases from J, leaving 23 bases between. The CDR3 here is CASSESPGSSSSAFF. As DNA, the CDR3 is TGTGCCAGCAGCGAATCCCCAGGGTCCTCAAGTTCAGCTTTCTTT.

This clone was counted a few times. The chain uses TRBV12-5 and TRBJ2-1; 8 bases map to TRBD1. CDR3 length equals 13 residues. V lost 7 bases to trimming and J lost 7 bases; unmatched junction nucleotides: 6. Germline lookup yields CDR1 LGHNT and CDR2 FRNRAP. This CDR3 is CASDLTGANEQFF. For the CDR3, the DNA is TGTGCTAGTGACCTGACAGGGGCAAATGAGCAGTTCTTC.

As to this clone: One end of the junction fails to match germline, which may point to a read error. This chain connects TRBV7-9 to TRBJ2-7, with 13 bases lining up with TRBD2. Germline-derived CDR1 and CDR2 are SEHNR and FQNEAQ (reference sequence). There are 15 residues in the CDR3. The CDR3 region has the DNA TGTTCCAGCAGCTTTTCGACTAGCGGGGGGCACAAGCAGTACTTC. Translating gives CSSSFSTSGGHKQYF.

The gene calls are TRBV6-5 and TRBJ2-1; 8 bases match TRBD1. Germline-derived CDR1 and CDR2 are MNHEY and SVGAGI. The CDR3 is 15 residues long. Trimming took 0 bases from V and 6 from J; bases not matched to a gene: 4. CDR3 sequence: CASSYSWTGSNEQFF. The CDR3 DNA is TGTGCCAGCAGTTACTCGTGGACAGGGTCCAATGAGCAGTTCTTC.

The chain joins TRBV25-1 to TRBJ2-3; a possible D gene is TRBD1 (5 bases). This CDR3 contains 13 residues. Trimming removed 5 bases from V and 3 bases from J, with 9 bases in between. Germline values: CDR1 MGHDK, CDR2 SYGVNS. CDR3 protein: CASSPSGTDTQYF. CDR3 nucleotide sequence: TGTGCCAGCAGTCCCTCAGGGACAGATACGCAGTATTTT.

This clone was counted only a few times. This chain uses TRBV11-2 with TRBJ2-2, with 7 bases lining up with TRBD2. The V and J ends lost 4 bases and 7 bases, in that order; junction bases with no gene match: 3. CDR1 is SGHAT, CDR2 FQNNGV, per germline. The CDR3 sequence is 13 residues long. The CDR3 loop reads CASSSGGGGELFF. The CDR3 DNA follows: TGTGCCAGCAGCTCCGGCGGGGGCGGGGAGCTGTTTTTT.

The chain recombines TRBV2 with TRBJ2-3; a weak D match, TRBD2 (5 bases). Germline CDR1 is SNHLY and CDR2 is FYNNEI. The CDR3 extends over 15 amino acids. V lost 6 bases, J lost 1 base, and 14 bases lay in between. The CDR3 DNA reads as TGTGCCAGCAGGGGTGAGGGCAGGCGCACAGATACGCAGTATTTT. Protein product: CASRGEGRRTDTQYF.

The chain recombines TRBV9 with TRBJ2-1, with 8 bases fitting TRBD1. The V and J ends lost 4 bases and 4 bases, in that order; junction bases with no gene match: 7. Germline V gene lookup returns CDR1 SGDLS and CDR2 YYNGEE. CDR3 length equals 15 residues. The CDR3 region has the DNA TGTGCCAGCAGCCAGATGGGACAGGAGTACAATGAGCAGTTCTTC. It encodes CASSQMGQEYNEQFF.

This rearrangement joins TRBV11-2 to TRBJ1-6; the D is unclear. CDR1 is SGHAT and CDR2 is FQNNGV in the germline V gene. V was trimmed by 6 bases and J by 7 bases, leaving 10 bases between them. The CDR3 sequence is 13 residues long. CDR3 in DNA: TGTGCCAGCAGGAGCCTCCCCAATTCACCCCTCCACTTT. It yields the protein CASRSLPNSPLHF.

V and J are TRBV21-1 and TRBJ1-5; the D call of TRBD1 is as the table states it, not checked on the DNA. TRBV21-1 corresponds to a pseudogene. The CDR3 runs 19 residues. The CDR3: CASSSHGRTRQGGNQPQHF. CDR3 bases: TGTGCCAGCAGCTCCCACGGCAGGACTCGACAGGGCGGCAATCAGCCCCAGCATTTT.

The V and J genes are TRBV19 and TRBJ2-1; 7 nucleotides line up with TRBD1. Germline assignment: CDR1 LNHDA and CDR2 SQIVND (reference sequence). Losses at the gene ends were 5 bases for V and 6 bases for J; bases not matched to a gene: 4. This CDR3 is built from 13 residues. CDR3 in DNA: TGTGCCAGTAGTTGGGGACAGCTCAATGAGCAGTTCTTC. Translated: CASSWGQLNEQFF.

V gene TRBV7-3 combines with J gene TRBJ2-6; D is undetermined. Germline assignment: CDR1 SGHTA and CDR2 FQGTGA. The CDR3 is made up of 15 amino acids. Deletions cut 3 bases from V and 0 bases from J, with 6 bases between. CDR3 bases: TGTGCCAGCAGCTTCTTCGGCTCTGGGGCCAACGTCCTGACTTTC. Protein product: CASSFFGSGANVLTF.

This clone was picked up a small number of times. V usage is TRBV27 and J usage is TRBJ1-6; no reliable D call. The CDR3 runs 17 residues. V shed 5 bases and J shed 4 bases, with 18 bases lying between them. The germline V gene encodes CDR1 MNHEY and CDR2 SMNVEV (reference sequence). The CDR3 DNA reads as TGTGCCAGCAGTCTCTTGAGAGGCCGGGGTTATAATTCACCCCTCCACTTT. Translation: CASSLLRGRGYNSPLHF.

The CDR3 reads CATSSNYGYTF. The CDR3 DNA is TGTGCCACCTCGTCTAACTATGGCTACACCTTC. The chain has TRBV27 and TRBJ1-2; D unclear. Trimming left V 10 bases short and J 0 bases short, with 6 bases between. The CDR3 spans 11 residues. Germline V lookup: CDR1 MNHEY, CDR2 SMNVEV (reference sequence).

This clone occurred once. The chain links TRBV19 to TRBJ2-7; TRBD1 might be the D (5 bases). Trimming shortened V by 6 bases and J by 2 bases, and 17 bases separated the two germline ends. Germline V gene sequence: CDR1 LNHDA, CDR2 SQIVND (reference sequence). This CDR3 has 15 residues. CDR3 DNA: TGTGCCAGTAGAACCTGGCAGGGTCAAGCCTACGAGCAGTACTTC. Its translation: CASRTWQGQAYEQYF. The full variable domain, its missing parts supplied by reference TRBV19 and TRBJ2-7, is DGGITQSPKYLFRKEGQNVTLSCEQNLNHDAMYWYRQDPGQGLRLIYYSQIVNDFQKGDIAEGYSVSREKKESFPLTVTSAQKNPTAFYLCASRTWQGQAYEQYFGPGTRLTVT.

This sequence joins TRBV27 and TRBJ1-2; D might be TRBD1 (6 bases). The germline V gene has CDR1 MNHEY and CDR2 SMNVEV (reference sequence). CDR3 length equals 13 residues. Between the trimmed V and J ends, which lost 5 bases and 5 bases, there was a span of 12 bases. Here the CDR3 reads CASSLDRTYGYTF. Written as DNA, the CDR3 is TGTGCCAGCAGTCTGGACAGAACATATGGCTACACCTTC.

This sequence joins TRBV27 and TRBJ2-5, with a weak D call TRBD1 (6 bases). The CDR3 loop spans 11 amino acids. Trimming removed 7 bases from V and 11 bases from J, with 14 bases in between. CDR1 MNHEY and CDR2 SMNVEV come from the germline V gene (reference sequence). The CDR3 protein is CASTGGQQQYF. DNA for the CDR3: TGTGCCAGCACCGGAGGACAGCAGCAGTACTTC.

V gene TRBV18 combines with J gene TRBJ2-1, with D maybe TRBD2 (5 bases). The CDR3 sequence is 14 residues long. V gave up 3 bases and J gave up 7 bases, with 13 bases separating them. CDR1 and CDR2 from the germline V gene are KGHSH and LQKENI. DNA of the CDR3: TGTGCCAGCTCACCGTTAAGCCCGGGGAATGAGCAGTTCTTC. Its protein is CASSPLSPGNEQFF.

This rearrangement joins TRBV9 to TRBJ1-2; D is unresolved. In germline, CDR1 is SGDLS, CDR2 YYNGEE. The CDR3 spans 15 residues. Trimming removed 0 bases at V and 4 bases at J, with 13 bases between. The chain's CDR3 is CASSVEAGGIYGYTF. The CDR3 coding sequence is TGTGCCAGCAGCGTAGAGGCGGGAGGTATCTATGGCTACACCTTC.

This clone was detected only a few times. CDR3 coding DNA: TGTGCCAGCAGCTTGAGGCCGTTCGGGACACCGAGGGCCCAGCATTTT. Amino acids: CASSLRPFGTPRAQHF. The chain has TRBV5-8 and TRBJ1-5; a possible D gene is TRBD1 (6 bases). Germline V gives CDR1 SGHTS, CDR2 YDEGEE. The CDR3 runs 16 residues. V lost 1 base and J 11 bases, leaving 22 bases between the germline ends.

This clone was seen a handful of times. Here the CDR3 reads CASSIITGTTTEAFF. CDR3 bases: TGTGCCAGCTCCATCATTACCGGGACAACAACTGAAGCTTTCTTT. The gene calls are TRBV18 and TRBJ1-1; D might be TRBD1 (6 bases). The CDR3 has 15 amino acids. Germline CDR1 is KGHSH and CDR2 is LQKENI. The V and J ends lost 6 bases and 5 bases respectively, with 19 bases between them.

The CDR3 sequence: CASSPGQGKDTQYF. CDR3 nucleotides: TGCGCCAGCAGCCCGGGACAGGGGAAAGATACGCAGTATTTT. V is TRBV23-1 and J is TRBJ2-3; 10 bases align to TRBD1. TRBV23-1 is flagged as an ORF with uncertain function. This CDR3 region has 14 residues. The V and J ends lost 6 bases and 5 bases, in that order; junction bases with no gene match: 5.